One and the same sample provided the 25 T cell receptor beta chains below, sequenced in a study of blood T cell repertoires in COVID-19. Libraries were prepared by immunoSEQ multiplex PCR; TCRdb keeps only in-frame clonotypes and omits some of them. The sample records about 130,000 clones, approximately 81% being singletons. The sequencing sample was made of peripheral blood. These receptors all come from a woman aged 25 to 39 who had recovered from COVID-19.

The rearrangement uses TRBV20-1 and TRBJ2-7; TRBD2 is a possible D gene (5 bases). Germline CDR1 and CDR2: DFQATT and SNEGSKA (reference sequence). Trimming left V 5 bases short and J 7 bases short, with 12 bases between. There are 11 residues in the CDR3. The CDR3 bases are TGCAGTGCTTATCGGGGTGAAGAGCAGTACTTC. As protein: CSAYRGEEQYF.

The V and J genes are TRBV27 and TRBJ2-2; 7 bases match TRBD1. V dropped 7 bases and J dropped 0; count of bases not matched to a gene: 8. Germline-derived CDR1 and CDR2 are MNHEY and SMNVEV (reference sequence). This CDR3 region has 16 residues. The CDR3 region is CASKRGQGANTGELFF. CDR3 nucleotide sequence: TGTGCCAGCAAGAGAGGGCAGGGGGCGAACACCGGGGAGCTGTTTTTT.

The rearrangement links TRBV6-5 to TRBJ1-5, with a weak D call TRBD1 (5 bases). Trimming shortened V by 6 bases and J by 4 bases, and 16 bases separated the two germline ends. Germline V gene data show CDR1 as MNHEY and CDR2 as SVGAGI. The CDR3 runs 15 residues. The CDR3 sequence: CASSPSGGGNQPQHF. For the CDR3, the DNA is TGTGCCAGCAGCCCCTCCGGCGGGGGGAATCAGCCCCAGCATTTT.

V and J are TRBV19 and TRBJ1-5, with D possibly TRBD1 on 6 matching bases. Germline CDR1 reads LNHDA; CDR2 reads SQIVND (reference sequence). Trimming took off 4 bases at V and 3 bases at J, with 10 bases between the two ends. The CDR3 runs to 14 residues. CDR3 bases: TGTGCCAGTAGTACAACAGGGATCAATCAGCCCCAGCATTTT. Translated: CASSTTGINQPQHF.

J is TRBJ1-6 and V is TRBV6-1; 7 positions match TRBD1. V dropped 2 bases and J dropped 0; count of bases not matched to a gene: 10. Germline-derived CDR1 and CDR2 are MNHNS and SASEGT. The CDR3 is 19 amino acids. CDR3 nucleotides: TGTGCCAGCAGTGAACAGGACAGGATGCTATACTCCTATAATTCACCCCTCCACTTT. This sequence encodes CASSEQDRMLYSYNSPLHF.

CDR3 DNA: TGCGCCAGCAGCCAAGAGACGGAGATAAGGGGTGAGCAGTTCTTC. Translating it yields CASSQETEIRGEQFF. V usage is TRBV4-1 and J usage is TRBJ2-1; D is perhaps TRBD1 (5 bases). CDR1 is MGHRA and CDR2 is YSYEKL in the germline V gene. Trimming took 0 bases from V and 9 from J, leaving 15 bases between them. This CDR3 comprises 15 residues.

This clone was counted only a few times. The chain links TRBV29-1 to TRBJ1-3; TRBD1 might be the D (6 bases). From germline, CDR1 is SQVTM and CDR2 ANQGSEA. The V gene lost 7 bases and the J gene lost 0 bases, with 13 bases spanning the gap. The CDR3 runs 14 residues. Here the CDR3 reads CSALGGHSGNTIYF. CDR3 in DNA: TGCAGCGCCCTCGGGGGGCACTCTGGAAACACCATATATTTT.

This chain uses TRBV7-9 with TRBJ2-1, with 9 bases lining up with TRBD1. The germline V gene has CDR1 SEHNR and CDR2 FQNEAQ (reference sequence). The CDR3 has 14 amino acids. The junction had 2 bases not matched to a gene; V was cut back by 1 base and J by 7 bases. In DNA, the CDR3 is TGTGCCAGCAGCTTAGATGGGACAGGGAATGAGCAGTTCTTC. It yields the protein CASSLDGTGNEQFF.

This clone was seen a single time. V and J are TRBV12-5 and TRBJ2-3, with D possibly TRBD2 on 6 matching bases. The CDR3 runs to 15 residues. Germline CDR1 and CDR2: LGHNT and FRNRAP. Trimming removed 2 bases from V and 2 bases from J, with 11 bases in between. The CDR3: CASGLISGYTDTQYF. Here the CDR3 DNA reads TGTGCTAGTGGTTTGATTAGCGGATACACAGATACGCAGTATTTT. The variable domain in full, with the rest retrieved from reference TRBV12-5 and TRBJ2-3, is DARVTQTPRHKVTEMGQEVTMRCQPILGHNTVFWYRQTMMQGLELLAYFRNRAPLDDSGMPKDRFSAEMPDATLATLKIQPSEPRDSAVYFCASGLISGYTDTQYFGPGTRLTVL.

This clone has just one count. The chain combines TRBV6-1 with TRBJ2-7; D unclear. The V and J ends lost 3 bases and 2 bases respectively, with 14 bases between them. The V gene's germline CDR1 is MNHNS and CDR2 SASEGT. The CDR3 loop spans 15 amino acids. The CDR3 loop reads CASSDNGVSPYEQYF. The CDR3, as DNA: TGTGCCAGCAGTGATAACGGAGTCAGCCCCTACGAGCAGTACTTC.

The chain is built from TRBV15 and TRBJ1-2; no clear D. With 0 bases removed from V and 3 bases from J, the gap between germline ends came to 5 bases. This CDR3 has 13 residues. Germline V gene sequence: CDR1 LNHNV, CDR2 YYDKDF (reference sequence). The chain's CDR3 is CATSREVDYGYTF. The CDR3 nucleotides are TGTGCCACCAGCAGAGAAGTAGACTATGGCTACACCTTC.

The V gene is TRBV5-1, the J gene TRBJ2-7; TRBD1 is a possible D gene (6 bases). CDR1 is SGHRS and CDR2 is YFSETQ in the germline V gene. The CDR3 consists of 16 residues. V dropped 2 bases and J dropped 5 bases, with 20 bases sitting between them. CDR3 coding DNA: TGCGCCAGCAGCTTCCTTTTGACAGGACAAGGGGACGAGCAGTACTTC. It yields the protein CASSFLLTGQGDEQYF.

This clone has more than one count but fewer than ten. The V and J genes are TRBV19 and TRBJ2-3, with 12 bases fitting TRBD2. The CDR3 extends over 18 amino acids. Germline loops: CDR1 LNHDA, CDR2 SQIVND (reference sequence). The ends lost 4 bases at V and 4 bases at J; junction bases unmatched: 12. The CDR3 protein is CASSSHAILAGGSDTQYF. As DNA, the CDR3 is TGTGCCAGTAGTAGCCACGCCATACTAGCGGGAGGTTCAGATACGCAGTATTTT. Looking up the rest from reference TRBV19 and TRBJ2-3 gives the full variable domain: DGGITQSPKYLFRKEGQNVTLSCEQNLNHDAMYWYRQDPGQGLRLIYYSQIVNDFQKGDIAEGYSVSREKKESFPLTVTSAQKNPTAFYLCASSSHAILAGGSDTQYFGPGTRLTVL.

The CDR3 spells CASSIGQGSTDTQYF. DNA of the CDR3: TGTGCCAGTAGTATCGGACAGGGGAGCACAGATACGCAGTATTTT. The chain links TRBV19 to TRBJ2-3; TRBD1 aligns across 9 bases. Trimming removed 3 bases from V and 0 bases from J; junction bases left unmatched: 1. CDR1 is LNHDA, CDR2 SQIVND, per germline (reference sequence). The CDR3 is 15 residues long.

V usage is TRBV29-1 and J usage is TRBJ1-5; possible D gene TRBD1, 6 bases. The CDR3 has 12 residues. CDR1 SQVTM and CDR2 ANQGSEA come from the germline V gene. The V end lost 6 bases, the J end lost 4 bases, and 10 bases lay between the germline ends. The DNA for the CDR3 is TGCAGCGTACAGACAGGAAATCAGCCCCAGCATTTT. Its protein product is CSVQTGNQPQHF.

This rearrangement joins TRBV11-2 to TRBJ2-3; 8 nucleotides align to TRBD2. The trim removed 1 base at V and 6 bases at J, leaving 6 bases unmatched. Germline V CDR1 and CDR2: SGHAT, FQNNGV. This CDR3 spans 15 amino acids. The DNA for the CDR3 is TGTGCCAGCAGCTTAGTCGGCGGGAGGTTTGATACGCAGTATTTT. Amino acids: CASSLVGGRFDTQYF.

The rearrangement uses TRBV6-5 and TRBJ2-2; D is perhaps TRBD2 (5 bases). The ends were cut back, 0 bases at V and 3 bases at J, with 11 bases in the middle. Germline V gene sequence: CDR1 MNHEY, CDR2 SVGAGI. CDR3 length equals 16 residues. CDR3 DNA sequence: TGTGCCAGCAGTTACTCGGGGAGACGATACACCGGGGAGCTGTTTTTT. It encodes CASSYSGRRYTGELFF.

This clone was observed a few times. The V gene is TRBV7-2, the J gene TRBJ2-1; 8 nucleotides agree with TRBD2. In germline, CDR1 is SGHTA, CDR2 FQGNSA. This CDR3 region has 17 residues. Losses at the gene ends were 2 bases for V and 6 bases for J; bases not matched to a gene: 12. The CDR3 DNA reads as TGTGCCAGCAGCTTACGCCCGGGACTAGTAACCCTCAATGAGCAGTTCTTC. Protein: CASSLRPGLVTLNEQFF. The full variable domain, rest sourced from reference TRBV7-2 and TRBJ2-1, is GAGVSQSPSNKVTEKGKDVELRCDPISGHTALYWYRQSLGQGLEFLIYFQGNSAPDKSGLPSDRFSAERTGGSVSTLTIQRTQQEDSAVYLCASSLRPGLVTLNEQFFGPGTRLTVL.

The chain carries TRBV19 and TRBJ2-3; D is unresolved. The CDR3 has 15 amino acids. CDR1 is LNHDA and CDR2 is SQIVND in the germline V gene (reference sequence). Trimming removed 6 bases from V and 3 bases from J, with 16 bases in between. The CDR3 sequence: CASSLTPYGTDTQYF. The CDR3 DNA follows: TGTGCCAGTAGCCTGACCCCATACGGGACAGATACGCAGTATTTT.

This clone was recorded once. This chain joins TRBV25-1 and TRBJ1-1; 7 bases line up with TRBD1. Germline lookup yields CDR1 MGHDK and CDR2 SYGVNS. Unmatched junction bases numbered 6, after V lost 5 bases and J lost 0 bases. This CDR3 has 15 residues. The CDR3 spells CASSKTGNMNTEAFF. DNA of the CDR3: TGTGCCAGCAGTAAGACAGGGAATATGAACACTGAAGCTTTCTTT.

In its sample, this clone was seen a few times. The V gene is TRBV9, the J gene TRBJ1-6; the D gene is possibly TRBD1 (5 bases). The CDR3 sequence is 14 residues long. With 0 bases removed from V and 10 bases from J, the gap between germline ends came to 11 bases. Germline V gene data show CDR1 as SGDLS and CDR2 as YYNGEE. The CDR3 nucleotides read TGTGCCAGCAGCGTAGGTCCAGGGAACTCACCCCTCCACTTT. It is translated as CASSVGPGNSPLHF.

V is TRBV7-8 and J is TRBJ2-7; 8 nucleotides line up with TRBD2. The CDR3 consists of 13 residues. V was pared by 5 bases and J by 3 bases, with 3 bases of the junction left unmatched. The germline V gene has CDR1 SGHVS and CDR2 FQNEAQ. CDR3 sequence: CASSRTSSYEQYF. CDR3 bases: TGTGCCAGCAGCCGGACTAGCAGCTACGAGCAGTACTTC.

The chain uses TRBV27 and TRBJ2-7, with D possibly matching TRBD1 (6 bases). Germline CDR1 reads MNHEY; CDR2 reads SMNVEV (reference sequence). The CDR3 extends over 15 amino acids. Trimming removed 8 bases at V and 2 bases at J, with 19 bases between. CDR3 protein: CASGTDRKKTYEQYF. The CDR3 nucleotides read TGTGCCAGCGGCACCGACAGGAAAAAGACCTACGAGCAGTACTTC.

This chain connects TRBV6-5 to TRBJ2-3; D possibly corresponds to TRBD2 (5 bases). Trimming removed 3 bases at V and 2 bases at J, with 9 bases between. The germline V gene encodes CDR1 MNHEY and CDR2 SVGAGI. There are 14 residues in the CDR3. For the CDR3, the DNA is TGTGCCAGCAGTTATGGGGAGTCCACAGATACGCAGTATTTT. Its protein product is CASSYGESTDTQYF.

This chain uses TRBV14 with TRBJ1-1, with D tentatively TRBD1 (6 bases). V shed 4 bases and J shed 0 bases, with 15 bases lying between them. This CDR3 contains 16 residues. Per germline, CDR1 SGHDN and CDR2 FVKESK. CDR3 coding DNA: TGTGCCAGCAGCCTATATAGGGGGGGGCTGAACACTGAAGCTTTCTTT. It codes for CASSLYRGGLNTEAFF. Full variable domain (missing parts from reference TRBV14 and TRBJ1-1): EAGVTQFPSHSVIEKGQTVTLRCDPISGHDNLYWYRRVMGKEIKFLLHFVKESKQDESGMPNNRFLAERTGGTYSTLKVQPAELEDSGVYFCASSLYRGGLNTEAFFGQGTRLTVV.